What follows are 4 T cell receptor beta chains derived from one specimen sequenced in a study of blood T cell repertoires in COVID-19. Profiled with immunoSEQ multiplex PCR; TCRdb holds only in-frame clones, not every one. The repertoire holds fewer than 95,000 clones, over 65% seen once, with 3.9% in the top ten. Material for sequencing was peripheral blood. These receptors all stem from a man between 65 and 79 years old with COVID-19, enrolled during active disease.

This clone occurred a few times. The CDR3 DNA is TGTGCCAGCTCACCGGACAGGGGGCCTTCACCCCTCCACTTT. This gives the protein CASSPDRGPSPLHF. V is TRBV18 and J is TRBJ1-6; TRBD1 agrees at 11 bases. V was clipped by 3 bases and J by 9 bases; unmatched bases: 1. CDR3 length equals 14 residues. Germline V gene sequence: CDR1 KGHSH, CDR2 LQKENI.

CDR3 protein: CASSPTSGQIEAFF. CDR3 bases: TGTGCCAGCAGCCCGACATCTGGACAGATTGAAGCTTTCTTT. The V and J genes are TRBV5-4 and TRBJ1-1; D possibly corresponds to TRBD1 (6 bases). V lost 4 bases, J lost 7 bases, and 17 bases lay in between. The CDR3 covers 14 residues. CDR1 is SGHNT, CDR2 YYREEE, per germline (reference sequence).

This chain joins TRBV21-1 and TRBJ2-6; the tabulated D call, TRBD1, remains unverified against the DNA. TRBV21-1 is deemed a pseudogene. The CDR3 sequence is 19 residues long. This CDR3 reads CASTKGGDRVCAGANVLTF. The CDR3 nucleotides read TGTGCCAGCACCAAAGGTGGAGACAGGGTTTGTGCCGGGGCCAACGTCCTGACTTTC.

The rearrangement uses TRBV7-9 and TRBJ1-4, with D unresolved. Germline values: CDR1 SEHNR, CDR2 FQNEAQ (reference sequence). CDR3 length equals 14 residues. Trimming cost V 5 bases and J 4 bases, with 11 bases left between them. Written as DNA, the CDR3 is TGTGCCAGCAGCAGGACGGGAGGTAATGAAAAACTGTTTTTT. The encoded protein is CASSRTGGNEKLFF.